These 2 T cell receptor beta chains came from one sample sequenced in a study of T cells in localized non-small cell lung cancer. Clones were read by immunoSEQ multiplex PCR, and TCRdb kept only the in-frame ones, dropping some. The sample holds 70,000 to 100,000 clones; 65% to 85% are singletons and the top ten take nearly 9.5%. This material consisted of peripheral blood, taken before any cancer treatment. The receptor set was obtained from a female donor aged 60 or older with stage I lung adenocarcinoma.

This chain joins TRBV7-9 and TRBJ1-1; weak D call: TRBD1 (5 bases). This CDR3 region has 14 residues. CDR1 and CDR2 from the germline V gene are SEHNR and FQNEAQ (reference sequence). Trimming took 4 bases from V and 9 from J, leaving 18 bases between them. The CDR3 DNA is TGTGCCAGCAGCTCCGCTAAGACAGTTCCTAAAGCTTTCTTT. It specifies CASSSAKTVPKAFF. The entire variable domain, with the rest obtained from reference TRBV7-9 and TRBJ1-1, is as follows: DTGVSQNPRHKITKRGQNVTFRCDPISEHNRLYWYRQTLGQGPEFLTYFQNEAQLEKSRLLSDRFSAERPKGSFSTLEIQRTEQGDSAMYLCASSSAKTVPKAFFGQGTRLTVV.

V usage is TRBV19 and J usage is TRBJ1-1; TRBD1 aligns across 8 bases. V lost 7 bases and J lost 5; bases outside the gene matches: 12. Germline V gene data show CDR1 as LNHDA and CDR2 as SQIVND (reference sequence). The CDR3 contains 15 residues. DNA for the CDR3: TGTGCCAGTATTCGCGCAGGGGGCATGAGAACTGAAGCTTTCTTT. Translating gives CASIRAGGMRTEAFF.